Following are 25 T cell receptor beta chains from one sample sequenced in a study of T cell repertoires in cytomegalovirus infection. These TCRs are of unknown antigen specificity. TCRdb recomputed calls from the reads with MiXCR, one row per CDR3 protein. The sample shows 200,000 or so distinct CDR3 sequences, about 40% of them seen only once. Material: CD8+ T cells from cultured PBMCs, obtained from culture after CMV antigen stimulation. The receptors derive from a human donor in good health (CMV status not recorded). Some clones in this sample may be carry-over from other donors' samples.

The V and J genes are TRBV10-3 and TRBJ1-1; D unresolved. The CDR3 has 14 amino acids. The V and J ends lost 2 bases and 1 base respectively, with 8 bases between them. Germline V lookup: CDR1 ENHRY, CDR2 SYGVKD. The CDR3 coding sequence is TGTGCCATCAGTGAGGTGAACACGAACACTGAAGCTTTCTTT. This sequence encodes CAISEVNTNTEAFF.

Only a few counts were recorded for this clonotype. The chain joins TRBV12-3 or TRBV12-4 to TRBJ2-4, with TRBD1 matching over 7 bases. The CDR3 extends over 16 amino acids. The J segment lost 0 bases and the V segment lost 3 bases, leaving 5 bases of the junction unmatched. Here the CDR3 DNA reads TGTGCCAGCAGTTTCCCAGGGGGTTTAGCCAAAAACATTCAGTACTTC. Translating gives CASSFPGGLAKNIQYF.

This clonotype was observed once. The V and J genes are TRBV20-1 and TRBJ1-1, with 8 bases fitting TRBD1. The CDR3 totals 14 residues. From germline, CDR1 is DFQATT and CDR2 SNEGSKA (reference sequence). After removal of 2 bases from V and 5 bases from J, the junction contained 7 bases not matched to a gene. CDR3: CSARLRGLRTEAFF. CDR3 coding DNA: TGCAGTGCTAGACTCAGGGGGCTACGGACTGAAGCTTTCTTT.

This chain's CDR3 is CASSSGLGLFF. Here the CDR3 DNA reads TGTGCCAGCAGCTCGGGACTGGGACTGTTTTTT. This sequence joins TRBV7-6 and TRBJ1-4; D is perhaps TRBD1 (5 bases). Trimming removed 4 bases from V and 13 bases from J, with 10 bases in between. This CDR3 is 11 amino acids long. Germline CDR1 and CDR2: SGHVS and FNYEAQ.

The CDR3 region has the DNA TGTGCCAGCAGCTCCCCGATGGCTGCGGAGCTGTTTTTT. Amino acids: CASSSPMAAELFF. The gene calls are TRBV9 and TRBJ2-2; D remains unclear. Germline-derived CDR1 and CDR2 are SGDLS and YYNGEE. The length of the CDR3 is 13 residues. V lost 4 bases and J lost 10, with 14 bases in between.

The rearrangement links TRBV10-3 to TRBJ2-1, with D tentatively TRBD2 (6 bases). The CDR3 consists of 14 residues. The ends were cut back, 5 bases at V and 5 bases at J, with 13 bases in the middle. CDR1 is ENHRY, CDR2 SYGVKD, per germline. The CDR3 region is CAISPGLADNEQFF. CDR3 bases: TGTGCCATCAGTCCGGGACTCGCTGACAATGAGCAGTTCTTC.

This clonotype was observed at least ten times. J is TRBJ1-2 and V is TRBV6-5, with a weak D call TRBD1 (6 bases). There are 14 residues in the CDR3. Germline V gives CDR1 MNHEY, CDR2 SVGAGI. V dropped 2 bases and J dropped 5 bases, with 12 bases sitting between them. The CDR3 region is CASSYGGQIYGYTF. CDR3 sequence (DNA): TGTGCCAGCAGTTACGGGGGACAAATTTATGGCTACACCTTC.

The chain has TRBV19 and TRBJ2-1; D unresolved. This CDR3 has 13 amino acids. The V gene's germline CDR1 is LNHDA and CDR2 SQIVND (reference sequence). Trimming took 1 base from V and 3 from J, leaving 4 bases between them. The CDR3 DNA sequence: TGTGCCAGTAGTATAGCCTACTACAATGAGCAGTTCTTC. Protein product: CASSIAYYNEQFF.

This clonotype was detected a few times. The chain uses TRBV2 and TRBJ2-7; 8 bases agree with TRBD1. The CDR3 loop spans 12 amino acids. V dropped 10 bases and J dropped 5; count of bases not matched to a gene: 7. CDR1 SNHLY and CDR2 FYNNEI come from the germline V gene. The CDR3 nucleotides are TGTGCCAAGGACAGGGCTGGCCACGAGCAGTACTTC. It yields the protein CAKDRAGHEQYF.

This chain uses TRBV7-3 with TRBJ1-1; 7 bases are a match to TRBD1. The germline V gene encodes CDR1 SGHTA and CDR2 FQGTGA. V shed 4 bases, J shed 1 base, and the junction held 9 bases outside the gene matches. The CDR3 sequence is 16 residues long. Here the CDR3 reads CASSSNRDSPNTEAFF. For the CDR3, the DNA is TGTGCCAGCAGCTCAAACCGGGACAGCCCGAACACTGAAGCTTTCTTT.

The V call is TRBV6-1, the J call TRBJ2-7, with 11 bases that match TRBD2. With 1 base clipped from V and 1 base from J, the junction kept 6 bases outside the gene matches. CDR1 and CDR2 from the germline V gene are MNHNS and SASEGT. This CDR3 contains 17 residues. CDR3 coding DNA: TGTGCCAGCAGTGAAGAGATACTAGCGGGGGCTTCCTACGAGCAGTACTTC. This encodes CASSEEILAGASYEQYF.

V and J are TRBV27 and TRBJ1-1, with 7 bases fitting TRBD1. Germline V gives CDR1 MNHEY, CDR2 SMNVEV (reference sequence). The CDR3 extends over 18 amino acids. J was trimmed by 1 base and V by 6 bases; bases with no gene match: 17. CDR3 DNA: TGTGCCAGCAGCTTTGCCGAACTGGGACAGTCTAAGAACACTGAAGCTTTCTTT. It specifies CASSFAELGQSKNTEAFF.

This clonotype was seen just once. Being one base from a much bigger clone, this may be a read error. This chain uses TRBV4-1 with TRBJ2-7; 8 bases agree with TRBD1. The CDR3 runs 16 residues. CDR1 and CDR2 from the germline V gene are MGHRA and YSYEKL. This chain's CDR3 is CASSPERTGSSYGQYF. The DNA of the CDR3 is TGTGCCAGCAGCCCCGAGCGGACAGGGAGCTCCTACGGGCAGTACTTC.

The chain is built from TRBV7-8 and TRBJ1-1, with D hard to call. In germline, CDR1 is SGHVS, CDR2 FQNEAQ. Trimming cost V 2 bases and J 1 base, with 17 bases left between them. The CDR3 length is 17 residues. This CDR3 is CASSLTFVGIQNTEAFF. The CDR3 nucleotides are TGTGCCAGCAGCTTAACATTTGTAGGGATCCAGAACACTGAAGCTTTCTTT.

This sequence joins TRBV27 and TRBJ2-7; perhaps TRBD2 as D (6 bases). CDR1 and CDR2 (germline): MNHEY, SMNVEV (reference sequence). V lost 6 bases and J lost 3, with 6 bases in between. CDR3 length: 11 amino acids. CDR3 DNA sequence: TGTGCCAGCAGGGGGGGCTACGAGCAGTACTTC. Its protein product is CASRGGYEQYF.

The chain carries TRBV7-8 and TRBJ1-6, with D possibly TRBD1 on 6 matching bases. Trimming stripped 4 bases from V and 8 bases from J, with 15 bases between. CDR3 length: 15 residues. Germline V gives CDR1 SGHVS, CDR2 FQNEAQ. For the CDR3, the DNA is TGTGCCAGCAGCTCCCGGACAGCCGTCGATTCACCCCTCCACTTT. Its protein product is CASSSRTAVDSPLHF. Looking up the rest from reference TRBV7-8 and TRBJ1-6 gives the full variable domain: GAGVSQSPRYKVAKRGQDVALRCDPISGHVSLFWYQQALGQGPEFLTYFQNEAQLDKSGLPSDRFFAERPEGSVSTLKIQRTQQEDSAVYLCASSSRTAVDSPLHFGNGTRLTVT.

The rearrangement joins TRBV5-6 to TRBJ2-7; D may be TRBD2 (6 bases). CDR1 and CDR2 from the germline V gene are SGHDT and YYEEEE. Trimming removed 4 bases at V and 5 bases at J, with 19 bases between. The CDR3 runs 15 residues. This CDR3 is CASSPEEGWIDEQYF. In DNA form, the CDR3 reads TGTGCCAGCAGCCCCGAGGAGGGATGGATCGACGAGCAGTACTTC.

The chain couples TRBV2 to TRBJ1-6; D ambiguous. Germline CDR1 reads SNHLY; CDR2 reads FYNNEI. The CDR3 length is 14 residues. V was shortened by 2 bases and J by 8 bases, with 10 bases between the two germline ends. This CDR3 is CASSETALYSPLHF. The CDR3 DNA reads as TGTGCCAGCAGTGAAACAGCTCTTTATTCACCCCTCCACTTT.

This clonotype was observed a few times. The CDR3 loop reads CASSLQSETQYF. DNA of the CDR3: TGTGCCAGCAGCTTACAATCGGAGACCCAGTACTTC. The chain couples TRBV7-9 to TRBJ2-5; D is ambiguous. Germline-derived CDR1 and CDR2 are SEHNR and FQNEAQ (reference sequence). V was cut by 2 bases and J by 5 bases, with 6 bases left in between. The CDR3 spans 12 residues.

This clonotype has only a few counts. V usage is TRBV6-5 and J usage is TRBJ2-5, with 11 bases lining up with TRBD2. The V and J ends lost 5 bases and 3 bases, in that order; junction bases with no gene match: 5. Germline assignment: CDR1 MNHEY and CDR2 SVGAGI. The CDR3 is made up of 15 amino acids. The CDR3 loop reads CASSPTSGSEETQYF. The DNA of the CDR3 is TGTGCCAGCAGTCCAACTAGCGGGAGTGAAGAGACCCAGTACTTC.

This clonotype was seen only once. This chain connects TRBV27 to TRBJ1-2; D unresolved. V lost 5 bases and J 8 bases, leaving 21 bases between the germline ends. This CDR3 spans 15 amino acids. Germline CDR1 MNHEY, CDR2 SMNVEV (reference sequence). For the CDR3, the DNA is TGTGCCAGCAGTCGGCCCTCGGGAAAGGGATGGGGCTACACCTTC. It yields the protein CASSRPSGKGWGYTF.

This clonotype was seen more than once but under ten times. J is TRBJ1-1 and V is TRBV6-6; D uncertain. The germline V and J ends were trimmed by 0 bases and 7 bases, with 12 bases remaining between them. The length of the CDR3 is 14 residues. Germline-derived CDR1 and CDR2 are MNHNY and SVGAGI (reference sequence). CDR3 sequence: CASSYSSAGNEAFF. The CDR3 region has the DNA TGTGCCAGCAGTTACTCGTCGGCGGGGAATGAAGCTTTCTTT.

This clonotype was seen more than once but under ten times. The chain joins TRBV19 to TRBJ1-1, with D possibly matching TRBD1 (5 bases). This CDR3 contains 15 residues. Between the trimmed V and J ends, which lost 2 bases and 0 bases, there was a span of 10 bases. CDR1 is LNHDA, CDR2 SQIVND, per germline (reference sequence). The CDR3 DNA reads TGTGCCAGTAGTATATCGGGCAGGGTGAACACTGAAGCTTTCTTT. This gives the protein CASSISGRVNTEAFF.

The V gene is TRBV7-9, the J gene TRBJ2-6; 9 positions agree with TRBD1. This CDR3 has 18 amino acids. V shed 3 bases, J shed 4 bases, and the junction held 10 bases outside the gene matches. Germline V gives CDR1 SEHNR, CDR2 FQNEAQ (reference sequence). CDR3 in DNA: TGTGCCAGCAGCTTGTCCGGGACAGGGATCGCCGGGGCCAACGTCCTGACTTTC. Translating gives CASSLSGTGIAGANVLTF.

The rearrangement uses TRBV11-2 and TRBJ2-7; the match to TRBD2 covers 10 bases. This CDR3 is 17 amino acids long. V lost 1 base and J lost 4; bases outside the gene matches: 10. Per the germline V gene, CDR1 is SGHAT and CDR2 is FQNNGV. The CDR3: CASSLGVLAGAQYEQYF. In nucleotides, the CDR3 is TGTGCCAGCAGCTTAGGTGTCCTAGCGGGAGCACAATACGAGCAGTACTTC.